Below, 17 T cell receptor beta chains from the same sample are listed, as sequenced in a study of blood T cell repertoires in COVID-19. Produced via immunoSEQ multiplex PCR; TCRdb's table is partial and in-frame only. The repertoire has fewer than 120,000 clones, 60% to 80% of them found once; the top ten carry approximately 16%. Material: peripheral blood. Receptor source: a woman of 80 years or more with active or convalescent COVID-19.

The gene calls are TRBV6-6 and TRBJ2-5; 9 bases are shared with TRBD2. The CDR3 extends over 16 amino acids. V lost 6 bases, J lost 2 bases, and 10 bases stayed unmatched. The germline gives CDR1 MNHNY, CDR2 SVGAGI (reference sequence). CDR3 protein: CASRGLAGTIQETQYF. The CDR3 bases are TGTGCCAGCAGAGGGCTAGCGGGGACGATTCAAGAGACCCAGTACTTC.

The gene calls are TRBV25-1 and TRBJ2-5, with 9 bases that match TRBD1. J lost 3 bases, V lost 2 bases, and 7 bases had no gene match. The CDR3 totals 16 residues. Germline V gene lookup returns CDR1 MGHDK and CDR2 SYGVNS. The CDR3 sequence is CASSEGVGTGKETQYF. The CDR3 nucleotides read TGTGCCAGCAGTGAAGGCGTGGGGACAGGGAAAGAGACCCAGTACTTC.

The J gene is TRBJ1-2, the V gene TRBV6-2 or TRBV6-3, with 9 bases fitting TRBD1. This CDR3 has 19 residues. V was pared by 0 bases and J by 4 bases, with 15 bases of the junction left unmatched. Germline-derived CDR1 and CDR2 are MNHEY and SVGEGT. The CDR3 sequence: CASSYSRTGTGRIGYGYTF. CDR3 bases: TGTGCCAGCAGTTACTCGAGAACGGGGACAGGGAGGATCGGCTATGGCTACACCTTC.

The chain joins TRBV19 to TRBJ2-1; 11 bases map to TRBD2. CDR1 and CDR2 from the germline V gene are LNHDA and SQIVND (reference sequence). The CDR3 sequence is 16 residues long. The junction had 7 bases not matched to a gene; V was cut back by 5 bases and J by 4 bases. CDR3 protein: CASSYGTSGTYNEQFF. CDR3 nucleotide sequence: TGTGCCAGTAGTTACGGGACTAGCGGAACATACAATGAGCAGTTCTTC.

The rearrangement uses TRBV10-1 and TRBJ2-7, with D possibly matching TRBD2 (6 bases). The CDR3 contains 13 residues. Germline V lookup: CDR1 WNHNN, CDR2 SYGVQD (reference sequence). Trimming left V 4 bases short and J 6 bases short, with 13 bases between. CDR3 in amino acids: CASSGLALVEQYF. CDR3 nucleotides: TGCGCCAGCAGTGGTCTAGCGCTTGTCGAGCAGTACTTC.

The chain employs TRBV9 and TRBJ1-1; 10 nucleotides align to TRBD1. The germline gives CDR1 SGDLS, CDR2 YYNGEE. The CDR3 covers 16 residues. With 3 bases clipped from V and 5 bases from J, the junction kept 10 bases outside the gene matches. CDR3 in DNA: TGTGCCAGCAGCGCCCTACTAGGGACAGGGGTTACTGAAGCTTTCTTT. Protein: CASSALLGTGVTEAFF.

The rearrangement joins TRBV5-5 to TRBJ1-2, with 8 bases that match TRBD1. V lost 4 bases to trimming and J lost 5 bases; unmatched junction nucleotides: 7. The CDR3 length is 14 residues. CDR1 is SGHKS and CDR2 is YYEKEE in the germline V gene (reference sequence). CDR3 nucleotides: TGTGCCAGCAGCCCGAGGACAGGGCGATATGGCTACACCTTC. Its translation: CASSPRTGRYGYTF.

V usage is TRBV28 and J usage is TRBJ1-1; no clear D. The V end lost 6 bases, the J end lost 12 bases, and 11 bases lay between the germline ends. The germline V gene has CDR1 MDHEN and CDR2 SYDVKM. The CDR3 spans 10 residues. CDR3 sequence: CASSAVWSFF. CDR3 DNA: TGTGCCAGCAGCGCAGTCTGGTCTTTCTTT.

This clone came up once. J is TRBJ2-2 and V is TRBV2; tentative D call: TRBD2 (5 bases). The V end was cut by 7 bases, the J end by 3 bases, with 6 bases between. The CDR3 is 12 amino acids. Germline-derived CDR1 and CDR2 are SNHLY and FYNNEI. The CDR3 spells CASKEDTGELFF. As DNA, the CDR3 is TGTGCCAGCAAGGAGGACACCGGGGAGCTGTTTTTT. The full variable domain, rest sourced from reference TRBV2 and TRBJ2-2, is EPEVTQTPSHQVTQMGQEVILRCVPISNHLYFYWYRQILGQKVEFLVSFYNNEISEKSEIFDDQFSVERPDGSNFTLKIRSTKLEDSAMYFCASKEDTGELFFGEGSRLTVL.

The chain is built from TRBV3-1 (or the pseudogene TRBV3-2) and TRBJ1-6; 7 bases fit TRBD1. This CDR3 is built from 17 residues. Germline trimming cut 5 bases from V and 1 base from J; bases unmatched to any gene: 8. CDR1 and CDR2 (germline): LGHDT, YNNKEL (reference sequence). The CDR3 sequence: CASSFRDSTSYNSPLHF. For the CDR3, the DNA is TGTGCCAGCAGCTTCCGGGACAGTACATCCTATAATTCACCCCTCCACTTT.

The J gene is TRBJ2-5, the V gene TRBV27, with 7 bases aligning to TRBD2. The junction had 2 bases not matched to a gene; V was cut back by 4 bases and J by 3 bases. The V gene's germline CDR1 is MNHEY and CDR2 SMNVEV (reference sequence). This CDR3 has 13 amino acids. CDR3 sequence reads: CASSYLAEETQYF. The CDR3 DNA sequence: TGTGCCAGCAGTTACCTAGCGGAAGAGACCCAGTACTTC.

The rearrangement links TRBV11-3 to TRBJ2-2; TRBD2 is a possible D gene (5 bases). The CDR3 totals 14 residues. V lost 4 bases, J lost 2 bases, and 8 bases lay in between. Germline lookup yields CDR1 SGHNT and CDR2 YENEEA. Written as DNA, the CDR3 is TGTGCCAGCAGCTCGCGACTAAACACCGGGGAGCTGTTTTTT. Translation: CASSSRLNTGELFF.

The V call is TRBV27, the J call TRBJ2-1, with 8 bases matching TRBD2. J gave up 0 bases and V 9 bases, and 7 bases lay outside the gene matches. Germline values: CDR1 MNHEY, CDR2 SMNVEV (reference sequence). The CDR3 has 15 residues. The CDR3 loop is CASTGGAISYNEQFF. DNA for the CDR3: TGTGCCAGTACGGGGGGGGCTATCTCCTACAATGAGCAGTTCTTC.

The CDR3 DNA follows: TGTGCCAGCAGCCCAACTGGGCACTCGAACACTGAAGCTTTCTTT. This sequence encodes CASSPTGHSNTEAFF. The chain links TRBV7-3 to TRBJ1-1; D not certain. The CDR3 is 15 residues long. Germline lookup yields CDR1 SGHTA and CDR2 FQGTGA. V shed 5 bases and J shed 1 base, with 14 bases lying between them.

V and J are TRBV29-1 and TRBJ2-3, with 14 nucleotides matching TRBD2. Germline CDR1 reads SQVTM; CDR2 reads ANQGSEA. J was trimmed by 5 bases and V by 7 bases; bases with no gene match: 8. CDR3 size: 15 residues. CDR3 region: CSAGTSGSGGDTQYF. CDR3 in DNA: TGCAGCGCCGGGACTAGCGGGAGCGGTGGAGATACGCAGTATTTT.

V gene TRBV5-8 combines with J gene TRBJ2-1; D gene ambiguous. This CDR3 is 15 amino acids long. Trimming cost V 0 bases and J 0 bases, with 7 bases left between them. Germline CDR1 SGHTS, CDR2 YDEGEE. The DNA of the CDR3 is TGTGCCAGCAGCTTGGGGTCTAGCTCCTACAATGAGCAGTTCTTC. This sequence encodes CASSLGSSSYNEQFF.

The chain employs TRBV6-5 and TRBJ2-7; 10 bases fit TRBD2. Germline CDR1 and CDR2: MNHEY and SVGAGI. Germline trimming cut 0 bases from V and 7 bases from J; bases unmatched to any gene: 6. The CDR3 is made up of 15 amino acids. CDR3 nucleotide sequence: TGTGCCAGCAGTTACTCTGGGACTAGCGCCCGGGAGCAGTACTTC. Protein sequence: CASSYSGTSAREQYF.